Below are 10 T cell receptor beta chains sequenced from a single sample in a study of spatial heterogeneity in lung cancer. The antigens for these receptors are not known. Time point denoted: sample taken at primary tumor resection. One entry per CDR3 protein, called by TCRdb with MiXCR from the 5' RACE reads. The sample has around 8,100 distinct CDR3 sequences; approximately 12% are singletons. Study-level findings and limits: Intratumoral expanded alpha and beta TCR counts were found to track tumor mutation counts.

Sequenced material: lung tumor tissue, taken at surgery. The receptor source for this set is a male donor with early-stage non-small cell lung cancer.

This clonotype was seen a handful of times. The rearrangement joins TRBV7-9 to TRBJ1-1; tentatively, D is TRBD1 (5 bases). Germline V gives CDR1 SEHNR, CDR2 FQNEAQ (reference sequence). The V end was cut by 5 bases, the J end by 6 bases, with 16 bases between. The CDR3 is 14 amino acids. The CDR3: CASSPRGGYSEAFF. The DNA for the CDR3 is TGTGCCAGCAGCCCCCGGGGGGGGTACTCTGAAGCTTTCTTT. Full variable domain (rest looked up from reference TRBV7-9 and TRBJ1-1): DTGVSQNPRHKITKRGQNVTFRCDPISEHNRLYWYRQTLGQGPEFLTYFQNEAQLEKSRLLSDRFSAERPKGSFSTLEIQRTEQGDSAMYLCASSPRGGYSEAFFGQGTRLTVV.

The sample holds many counts of this clonotype. The rearrangement joins TRBV3-1 to TRBJ2-7; D gene unclear. The germline V and J ends were trimmed by 4 bases and 3 bases, with 10 bases remaining between them. CDR3 length: 13 residues. In germline, CDR1 is LGHDT, CDR2 YNNKEL (reference sequence). The CDR3 sequence is CASSRTEIYEQYF. As DNA, the CDR3 is TGTGCCAGCAGCCGTACAGAAATCTACGAGCAGTACTTC.

This clonotype occurred many times. The J gene is TRBJ1-2, the V gene TRBV21-1. TRBV21-1 represents a pseudogene. The CDR3 spans 16 residues. The DNA for the CDR3 is TGTGCCAGCAGCGAAGACTATTGGGTCTCCGACTATGGCTACACCTTC. Translated: CASSEDYWVSDYGYTF.

This clonotype has a count of ten or more. This chain joins TRBV10-3 and TRBJ2-1; 8 bases are shared with TRBD1. CDR3 length: 15 residues. Germline assignment: CDR1 ENHRY and CDR2 SYGVKD. The V segment lost 6 bases and the J segment 0 bases; nucleotides outside the gene matches: 4. CDR3 residues: CAISLTGGSYNEQFF. As DNA, the CDR3 is TGTGCCATCAGCCTCACAGGGGGCTCCTACAATGAGCAGTTCTTC.

This clonotype was detected many times. This chain connects TRBV20-1 to TRBJ1-1; tentatively, D is TRBD1 (5 bases). The V and J ends lost 6 bases and 5 bases respectively, with 10 bases between them. This CDR3 spans 11 amino acids. Germline V gene lookup returns CDR1 DFQATT and CDR2 SNEGSKA (reference sequence). CDR3: CSAGAETEAFF. Here the CDR3 DNA reads TGCAGTGCCGGGGCTGAGACTGAAGCTTTCTTT.

Ten or more counts support this clonotype. The genes are TRBV15 and TRBJ2-7; a weak D match, TRBD1 (6 bases). The V end lost 0 bases, the J end lost 2 bases, and 11 bases lay between the germline ends. This CDR3 comprises 15 residues. Germline values: CDR1 LNHNV, CDR2 YYDKDF (reference sequence). CDR3 in DNA: TGTGCCACCAGCAGAGACTTCGACAGGACCTACGAGCAGTACTTC. This encodes CATSRDFDRTYEQYF.

This clonotype was counted at least ten times. This rearrangement joins TRBV24-1 to TRBJ2-3; 8 bases agree with TRBD2. Germline-derived CDR1 and CDR2 are KGHDR and SFDVKD. The trim removed 4 bases at V and 0 bases at J, leaving 8 bases unmatched. There are 17 residues in the CDR3. As DNA, the CDR3 is TGTGCCACCAGTGAGCCAATGAGCGGGAGCAGCACAGATACGCAGTATTTT. It specifies CATSEPMSGSSTDTQYF.

This clonotype showed up many times. The rearrangement joins TRBV7-2 to TRBJ2-5; a possible D gene is TRBD1 (6 bases). CDR1 is SGHTA and CDR2 is FQGNSA in the germline V gene. V lost 4 bases to trimming and J lost 2 bases, with 17 bases between them. CDR3 length: 16 amino acids. CDR3 residues: CASSWPGGELQETQYF. CDR3 in DNA: TGTGCCAGCAGCTGGCCTGGGGGCGAGCTGCAAGAGACCCAGTACTTC. The full variable domain, its missing parts supplied by reference TRBV7-2 and TRBJ2-5, is GAGVSQSPSNKVTEKGKDVELRCDPISGHTALYWYRQSLGQGLEFLIYFQGNSAPDKSGLPSDRFSAERTGGSVSTLTIQRTQQEDSAVYLCASSWPGGELQETQYFGPGTRLLVL.

This clonotype appeared many times. The chain carries TRBV12-3 or TRBV12-4 and TRBJ1-2, with D perhaps TRBD1 (5 bases). This CDR3 has 13 amino acids. V lost 4 bases and J 2 bases, leaving 8 bases between the germline ends. For the CDR3, the DNA is TGTGCCAGCAGTTGGGACGGGAACTATGGCTACACCTTC. Its translation: CASSWDGNYGYTF.

This clonotype occurred a few times. The CDR3 bases are TGTGCCAGCAGCTTATGGCAGGGTCAATCCACCGGGGAGCTGTTTTTT. Encoded protein: CASSLWQGQSTGELFF. The chain has TRBV11-1 and TRBJ2-2; D may be TRBD1 (5 bases). V shed 2 bases and J shed 4 bases, with 14 bases lying between them. Per the germline V gene, CDR1 is SGHAT and CDR2 is FQDESV (reference sequence). The CDR3 has 16 residues.